The clone carrying this TCR beta chain turned up a few times. Antigen: not known. These data belong to a study of radiotherapy plus CTLA-4 blockade in lung cancer. Study summary: Among patients, about 17% showed objective responses, and about 30% had disease control.

The study, taken as a whole, reports: With interferon-beta, early dynamics of blood T cell clones were reported to best predict response. After treatment with radiotherapy plus ipilimumab, TCR clones that came from the tumor expanded in blood.

Enrolled patients, whose metastatic non-small-cell lung cancer was chemo-refractory, received focal radiation plus CTLA-4 blockade with ipilimumab. The CDR3 covers 14 residues. Germline V lookup: CDR1 SEHNR, CDR2 FQNEAQ (reference sequence). Deletions cut 5 bases from V and 1 base from J, with 12 bases between. Sequencing used immunoSEQ multiplex PCR; TCRdb keeps in-frame clones, though not all of them. Of more than 75,000 clones listed, around 72% are singletons. This chain joins TRBV7-9 and TRBJ2-7; the D call may be TRBD1 or TRBD2 (5 bases each). The sample was peripheral blood, taken from a patient treated with radiotherapy plus ipilimumab. The clonotype originates from a human donor with non-small cell lung cancer that progressed on radiotherapy plus ipilimumab. Here the CDR3 reads CASSPRGRSYEQYF. The CDR3 DNA reads TGTGCCAGCAGCCCCCGGGGCAGATCCTACGAGCAGTACTTC.